This TCR beta chain was sequenced during a study of OX40 agonist ivuxolimab in advanced cancers. Study-level information: Averaging about 60 years in age, with a range of 23 to 79, the cohort was more than 75% male.

Sequencing was performed with immunoSEQ multiplex PCR; in TCRdb, only in-frame clones are kept and a portion is missing. The sample lists 65,000 to 80,000 clones, roughly nine tenths occurring once. Findings of the study overall: Among patients with partial responses at 0.1-3.0 mg/kg, clonal expansion was among the lowest.

Of note for this clone: Its antigen remains unidentified.

CDR1 is SGHNT and CDR2 is YYREEE in the germline V gene (reference sequence). V lost 2 bases and J lost 8, with 8 bases in between. The CDR3 extends over 13 amino acids. The sequence derives from an adult with an advanced solid tumor such as melanoma, head and neck, liver or kidney cancer. Specimen: CD4+ or CD8+ T cells sorted from blood, collected in a trial of the OX40 agonist ivuxolimab. The chain joins TRBV5-4 to TRBJ2-6; D remains ambiguous. The CDR3 DNA reads as TGTGCCAGCAGCTTTCGACTTTCCAACGTCCTGACTTTC. This encodes CASSFRLSNVLTF.